This TCR beta chain was documented in a study of cytomegalovirus exposure and HLA in healthy donors. Overall study: An analysis done earlier identified almost 120 million unique TCR beta sequences from about 180 million T cells.

As to this clone: What it binds is unknown.

Study-wide points: It was taken for granted in presence/absence analyses that sequencing depth across donors was roughly uniform. In a later analysis, DRB1 alleles had the most associated TCRs; HLA-C alleles the fewest. When a later analysis was performed, an Asian-associated ancestry cluster reportedly had fewer N-insertions than the roughly 700-donor mean.

The PCR made use of 60 Vbeta and 13 Jbeta primers. Profiling relied on immunoSEQ multiplex PCR, and the TCRdb table lists in-frame clones only, not all of them. The sample records some 140,000 clones, over 60% being singletons. The source of this sequence is a woman between 40 and 50 years old in good health and CMV-seronegative. The sequencing sample was made of PBMCs.

CDR3 nucleotides: TGTGCCAGCAGCTCCTTCAGACAACGGGATCCCTATGGCTACACCTTC. Protein product: CASSSFRQRDPYGYTF. The chain joins TRBV7-9 to TRBJ1-2; D unclear. V dropped 4 bases and J dropped 4 bases, with 19 bases sitting between them. CDR1 SEHNR and CDR2 FQNEAQ come from the germline V gene (reference sequence). The CDR3 totals 16 residues.